Presented here are 2 T cell receptor beta chains from one specimen sequenced in a study of shared clonotypes between healthy human individuals. The protocol was immunoSEQ multiplex PCR, while the TCRdb copy is restricted to in-frame clones and leaves out a portion. The table has roughly 1,000,000 clones, about four fifths seen once. The sequencing input was memory CD4+ T cells from PBMCs. Documented subset: CD45RA-negative fraction. The source of these receptors is a man younger than 35 in good health. Some clones in this sample may be carry-over from other donors' samples.

This chain joins TRBV5-6 and TRBJ2-3; D is ambiguous. Germline CDR1 and CDR2: SGHDT and YYEEEE. The CDR3 consists of 14 residues. Trimming stripped 0 bases from V and 2 bases from J, with 7 bases between. CDR3: CASSLAFDTDTQYF. CDR3 nucleotides: TGTGCCAGCAGCTTGGCGTTCGACACAGATACGCAGTATTTT.

V usage is TRBV4-2 and J usage is TRBJ2-3, with D possibly matching TRBD2 (6 bases). V was cut by 1 base and J by 1 base, with 9 bases left in between. The CDR3 totals 15 residues. Per germline, CDR1 LGHNA and CDR2 YNFKEQ. CDR3 nucleotides: TGTGCCAGCAGCCAAGTTGCGGGACGCACAGATACGCAGTATTTT. Its translation is CASSQVAGRTDTQYF.